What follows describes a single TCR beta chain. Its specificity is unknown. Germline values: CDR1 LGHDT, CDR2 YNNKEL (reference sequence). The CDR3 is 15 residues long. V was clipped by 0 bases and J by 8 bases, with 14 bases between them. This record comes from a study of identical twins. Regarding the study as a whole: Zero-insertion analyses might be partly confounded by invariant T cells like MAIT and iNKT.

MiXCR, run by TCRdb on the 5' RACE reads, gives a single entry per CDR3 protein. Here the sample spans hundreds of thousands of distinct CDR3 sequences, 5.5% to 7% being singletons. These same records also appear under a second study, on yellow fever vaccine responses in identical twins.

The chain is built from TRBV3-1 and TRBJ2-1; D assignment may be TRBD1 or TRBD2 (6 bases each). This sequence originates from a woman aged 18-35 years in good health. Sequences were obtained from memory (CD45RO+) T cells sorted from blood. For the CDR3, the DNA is TGTGCCAGCAGCCAAGATTGGGCAGGGGAGGATGAGCAGTTCTTC. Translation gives CASSQDWAGEDEQFF.